This TCR beta chain comes out of a study of control samples from healthy donors and cancer patients. Generated by immunoSEQ multiplex PCR, the TCRdb table keeps only in-frame clones and is missing some. The sample lists some 120,000 clones, less than 95% occurring once. Germline V gene sequence: CDR1 SGHRS, CDR2 YFSETQ. The trim removed 0 bases at V and 7 bases at J, leaving 11 bases unmatched. This CDR3 comprises 17 residues. The chain employs TRBV5-1 and TRBJ2-1; 9 positions match TRBD2. This sequence was found in a man aged 18 to 30 in good health. Material for sequencing was blood. This CDR3 is CASSLVLAGGPYNEQFF. In nucleotides, the CDR3 is TGCGCCAGCAGCTTGGTCCTTGCGGGGGGGCCTTATAATGAGCAGTTCTTC.